This TCR beta chain was sequenced during a study of blood T cell repertoires in COVID-19. About the study: Collection of acute and convalescent COVID-19 samples took place in the United States, Italy and Spain. The cDNA or gDNA used as material had been derived from T cells, B-cell-depleted T cells, or PBMCs.

The age range of participants was about 18 to 89 years, with residence in about 25 US areas. Participants were placed into cohorts based on the clinical history they reported. TCRdb keeps only in-frame clones here, not all; method: immunoSEQ multiplex PCR. Of under 300,000 clones listed, around 93% are singletons. Material: PBMCs or T cells enriched from blood (not recorded which). The sequence was obtained from a human donor in a cohort exposed to, infected with or recovered from COVID-19 (not recorded which). The donor label of this sample is uncertain.

This chain's CDR3 is CASSQGQSYQETQYF. CDR3 bases: TGCGCCAGCAGCCAAGGACAGTCCTACCAAGAGACCCAGTACTTC. The chain carries TRBV4-1 and TRBJ2-5, with D tentatively TRBD1 (5 bases). V lost 1 base, J lost 0 bases, and 9 bases lay in between. Germline CDR1 and CDR2: MGHRA and YSYEKL. The CDR3 is 15 amino acids.